These 6 T cell receptor beta chains originate from one sample sequenced in a study of T cells in women clearing cervical HPV infection. Repertoires were generated with immunoSEQ multiplex PCR, while TCRdb's copy carries only in-frame clones and drops some. This sample's table reports about 33,000 clones. What was sequenced was blood buffy coat. The source is a woman between 18 and 70 years old with a cervical HPV16 infection that either progressed to CIN3+ or cleared (not recorded which).

Details on this clone: The CDR3 is cut off 3 residues early in the read; its end comes from the germline J gene. The V gene is TRBV19, the J gene TRBJ2-5; 8 bases align to TRBD1. The CDR3 is 14 residues long. Per the germline V gene, CDR1 is LNHDA and CDR2 is SQIVND (reference sequence). J lost 5 bases, V lost 4 bases, and 6 bases had no gene match. CDR3 in amino acids: CASSNDRGPETQYF. CDR3 DNA (partial): TGTGCCAGTAGTAACGACAGGGGTCCGGAGACC.

Notes on this clone: The CDR3 end lies 3 residues beyond the end of the read and is filled in from the germline J gene. The rearrangement joins TRBV2 to TRBJ1-6, with D maybe TRBD1 (6 bases). The V end was cut by 8 bases, the J end by 7 bases, with 15 bases between. The germline gives CDR1 SNHLY, CDR2 FYNNEI. This CDR3 spans 14 amino acids. CDR3 in amino acids: CASQETGRNSPLHF. The sequenced part of the CDR3 DNA is TGTGCCAGCCAGGAGACAGGTCGAAATTCACCC.

Judged by frequency, this clone is medium-sized. The read falls 3 residues short of the CDR3 end, and the missing part is taken from the germline J gene. This chain joins TRBV18 and TRBJ2-7; D uncertain. Germline values: CDR1 KGHSH, CDR2 LQKENI. Trimming cost V 0 bases and J 2 bases, with 8 bases left between them. The CDR3 length is 14 residues. The sequenced part of the CDR3 DNA is TGTGCCAGCTCACCACCGTCCCTAACCTACGAG. It yields the protein CASSPPSLTYE. The CDR3 reads in full as CASSPPSLTYEQYF.

The covered CDR3 bases are TGTGCCAGCAGCTTGTCAGGGATGAACACTGAA. Its translation is CASSLSGMNTE. The entire CDR3 reads CASSLSGMNTEAFF. The V call is TRBV5-4, the J call TRBJ1-1; a possible D gene is TRBD1 (5 bases). The read finishes 3 residues shy of the CDR3 end, and the germline J gene is used to complete it. CDR3 size: 14 residues. Deletions cut 1 base from V and 0 bases from J, with 7 bases between. Germline loops: CDR1 SGHNT, CDR2 YYREEE (reference sequence).

As regards this clone: The sequenced fragment ends 3 residues before the CDR3 boundary, so the rest is inferred from the germline J gene. V gene TRBV19 combines with J gene TRBJ2-7; possible D gene TRBD1, 6 bases. Trimming took 5 bases from V and 3 from J, leaving 17 bases between them. Germline CDR1 and CDR2: LNHDA and SQIVND (reference sequence). This CDR3 has 15 residues. The part of the CDR3 DNA that was read is TGTGCCAGTAGTGAGGACAGTGCCCAAGACTACGAG. This sequence encodes CASSEDSAQDYE. The whole CDR3 protein reads CASSEDSAQDYEQYF.

Of note for this clone: With the read ending 3 residues before the CDR3 end, the germline J gene is used to fill in that end. The genes are TRBV6-1 and TRBJ2-7, with 9 bases aligning to TRBD1. The junction had 5 bases not matched to a gene; V was cut back by 4 bases and J by 1 base. CDR1 and CDR2 (germline): MNHNS, SASEGT. The CDR3 spans 15 residues. The CDR3 protein is CASSASGTGSYEQYF. CDR3 bases read: TGTGCCAGCAGTGCCTCCGGGACAGGGTCCTACGAG.